Sequencing of this T cell receptor (beta chain) was carried out in a study of T cell clones after liver transplantation. As for the study in general: Tolerance: complete withdrawal held at least one year, liver enzymes staying within twice normal.

Produced via immunoSEQ multiplex PCR; TCRdb's table is partial and in-frame only. Altogether 99,000 or so clones are present, 82% being singletons, with the ten largest covering over 0.75%. The CDR3 is made up of 11 amino acids. Trimming took off 9 bases at V and 3 bases at J, with 7 bases between the two ends. CDR1 is WNHNN and CDR2 is SYGVQD in the germline V gene (reference sequence). The input for sequencing was CD4+ T cells from blood, taken before liver transplant. The sequence was collected from a human donor who received a liver transplant. The chain carries TRBV10-1 and TRBJ2-3, with a tentative D call TRBD2 (6 bases). CDR3 residues: CASAGTDTQYF. In nucleotides, the CDR3 is TGCGCCAGTGCGGGGACAGATACGCAGTATTTT.